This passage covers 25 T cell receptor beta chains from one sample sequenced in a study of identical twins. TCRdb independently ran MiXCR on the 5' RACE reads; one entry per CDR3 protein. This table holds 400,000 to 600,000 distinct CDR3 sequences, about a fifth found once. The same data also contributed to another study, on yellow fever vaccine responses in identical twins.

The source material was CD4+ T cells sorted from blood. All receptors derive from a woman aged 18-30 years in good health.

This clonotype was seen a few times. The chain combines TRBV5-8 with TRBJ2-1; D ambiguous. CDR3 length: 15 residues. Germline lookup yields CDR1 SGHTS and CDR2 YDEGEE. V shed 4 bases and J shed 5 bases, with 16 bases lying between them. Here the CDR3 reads CASSVEGRANNEQFF. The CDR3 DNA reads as TGTGCCAGCAGCGTGGAAGGAAGGGCCAACAATGAGCAGTTCTTC.

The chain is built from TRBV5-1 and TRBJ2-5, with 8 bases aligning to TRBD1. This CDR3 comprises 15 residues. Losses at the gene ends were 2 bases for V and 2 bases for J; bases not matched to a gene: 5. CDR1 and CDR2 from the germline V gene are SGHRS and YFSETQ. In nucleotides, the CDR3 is TGCGCCAGCAGCTTAACAGGGGGAGGACAAGAGACCCAGTACTTC. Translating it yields CASSLTGGGQETQYF.

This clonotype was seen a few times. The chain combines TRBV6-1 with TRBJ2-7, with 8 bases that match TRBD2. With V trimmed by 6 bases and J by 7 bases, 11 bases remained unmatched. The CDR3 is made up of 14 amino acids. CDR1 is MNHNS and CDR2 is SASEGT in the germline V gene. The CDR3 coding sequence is TGTGCCAGCAGCCGAGGCAGCGGGAGATGGGAGCAGTACTTC. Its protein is CASSRGSGRWEQYF.

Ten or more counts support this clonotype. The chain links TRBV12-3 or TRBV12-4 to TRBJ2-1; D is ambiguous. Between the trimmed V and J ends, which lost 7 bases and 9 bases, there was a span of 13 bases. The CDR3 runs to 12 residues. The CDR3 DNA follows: TGTGCCAGCAAGGAGAACCACTTTGAGCAGTTCTTC. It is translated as CASKENHFEQFF.

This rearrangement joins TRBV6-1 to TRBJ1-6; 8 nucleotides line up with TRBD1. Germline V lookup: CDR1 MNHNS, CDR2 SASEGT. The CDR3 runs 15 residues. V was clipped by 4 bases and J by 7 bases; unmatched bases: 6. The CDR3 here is CASSADRVRNSPLHF. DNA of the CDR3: TGTGCCAGCAGTGCGGACAGGGTGAGAAATTCACCCCTCCACTTT.

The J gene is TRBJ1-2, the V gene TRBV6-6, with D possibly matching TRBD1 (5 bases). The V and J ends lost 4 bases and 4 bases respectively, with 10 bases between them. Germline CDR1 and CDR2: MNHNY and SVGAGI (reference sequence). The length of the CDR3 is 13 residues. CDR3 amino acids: CASSFEQAYGYTF. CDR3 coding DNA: TGTGCCAGCAGTTTCGAACAGGCCTATGGCTACACCTTC.

CDR3 DNA sequence: TGTGCCAGCAGCCGGGACAGGGCGATCGGGGAGCTGTTTTTT. It codes for CASSRDRAIGELFF. V usage is TRBV14 and J usage is TRBJ2-2, with 9 bases lining up with TRBD1. The CDR3 totals 14 residues. CDR1 and CDR2 from the germline V gene are SGHDN and FVKESK. V was pared by 4 bases and J by 7 bases, with 4 bases of the junction left unmatched.

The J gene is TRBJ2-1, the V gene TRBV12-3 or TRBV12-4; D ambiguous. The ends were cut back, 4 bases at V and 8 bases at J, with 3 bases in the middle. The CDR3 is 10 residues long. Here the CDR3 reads CASSSYEQFF. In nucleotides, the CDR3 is TGTGCCAGCAGTTCGTATGAGCAGTTCTTC.

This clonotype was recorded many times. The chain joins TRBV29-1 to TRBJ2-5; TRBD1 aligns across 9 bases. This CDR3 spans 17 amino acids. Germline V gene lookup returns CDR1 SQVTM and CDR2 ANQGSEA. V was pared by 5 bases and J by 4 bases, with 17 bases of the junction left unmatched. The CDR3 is CSVPHLAWTGARETQYF. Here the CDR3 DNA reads TGCAGCGTTCCCCATCTGGCCTGGACAGGGGCGCGAGAGACCCAGTACTTC.

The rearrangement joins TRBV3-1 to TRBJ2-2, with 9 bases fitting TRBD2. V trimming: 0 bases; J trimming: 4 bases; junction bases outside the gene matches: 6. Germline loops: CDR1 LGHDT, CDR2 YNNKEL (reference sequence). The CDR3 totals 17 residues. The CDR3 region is CASSQERLAGLTGELFF. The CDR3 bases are TGTGCCAGCAGCCAAGAGAGGCTAGCGGGGCTCACCGGGGAGCTGTTTTTT.

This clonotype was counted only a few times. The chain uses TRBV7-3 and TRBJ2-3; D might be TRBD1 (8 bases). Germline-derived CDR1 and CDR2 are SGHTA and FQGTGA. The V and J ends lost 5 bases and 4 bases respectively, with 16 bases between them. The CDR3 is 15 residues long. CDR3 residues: CASSPTGGGPDTQYF. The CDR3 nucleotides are TGTGCCAGCAGCCCTACAGGGGGGGGCCCAGATACGCAGTATTTT.

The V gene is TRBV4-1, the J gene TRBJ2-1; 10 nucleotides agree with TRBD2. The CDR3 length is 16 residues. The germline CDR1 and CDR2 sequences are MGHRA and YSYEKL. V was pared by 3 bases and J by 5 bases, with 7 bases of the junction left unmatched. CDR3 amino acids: CASSHPTSGIDNEQFF. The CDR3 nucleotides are TGCGCCAGCAGCCACCCCACTAGCGGGATCGACAATGAGCAGTTCTTC.

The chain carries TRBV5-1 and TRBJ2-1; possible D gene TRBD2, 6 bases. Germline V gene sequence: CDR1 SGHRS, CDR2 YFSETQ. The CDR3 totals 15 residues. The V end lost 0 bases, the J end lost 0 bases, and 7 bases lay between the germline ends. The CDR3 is CASSLVAASYNEQFF. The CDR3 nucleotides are TGCGCCAGCAGCTTGGTAGCGGCCTCCTACAATGAGCAGTTCTTC. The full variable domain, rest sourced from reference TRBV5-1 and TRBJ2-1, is KAGVTQTPRYLIKTRGQQVTLSCSPISGHRSVSWYQQTPGQGLQFLFEYFSETQRNKGNFPGRFSGRQFSNSRSEMNVSTLELGDSALYLCASSLVAASYNEQFFGPGTRLTVL.

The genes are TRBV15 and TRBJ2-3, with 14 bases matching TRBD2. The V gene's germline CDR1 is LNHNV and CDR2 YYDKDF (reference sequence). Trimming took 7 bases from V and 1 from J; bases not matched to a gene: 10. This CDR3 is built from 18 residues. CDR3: CATKAGLAGEYGTDTQYF. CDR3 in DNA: TGTGCCACCAAGGCGGGACTAGCGGGAGAATATGGCACAGATACGCAGTATTTT. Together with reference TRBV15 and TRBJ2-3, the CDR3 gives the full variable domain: DAMVIQNPRYQVTQFGKPVTLSCSQTLNHNVMYWYQQKSSQAPKLLFHYYDKDFNNEADTPDNFQSRRPNTSFCFLDIRSPGLGDTAMYLCATKAGLAGEYGTDTQYFGPGTRLTVL.

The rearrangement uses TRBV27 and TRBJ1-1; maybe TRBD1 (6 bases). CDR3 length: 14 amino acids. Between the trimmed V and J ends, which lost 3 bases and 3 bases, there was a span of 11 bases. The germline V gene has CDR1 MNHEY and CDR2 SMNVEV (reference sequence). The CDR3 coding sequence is TGTGCCAGCAGTTTGAGGGACACTTACACTGAAGCTTTCTTT. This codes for CASSLRDTYTEAFF.

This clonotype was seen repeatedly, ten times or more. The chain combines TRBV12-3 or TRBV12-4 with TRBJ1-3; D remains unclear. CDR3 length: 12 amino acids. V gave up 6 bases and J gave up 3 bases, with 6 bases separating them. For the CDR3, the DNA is TGTGCCAGCAGCCAAAATGGAAACACCATATATTTT. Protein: CASSQNGNTIYF.

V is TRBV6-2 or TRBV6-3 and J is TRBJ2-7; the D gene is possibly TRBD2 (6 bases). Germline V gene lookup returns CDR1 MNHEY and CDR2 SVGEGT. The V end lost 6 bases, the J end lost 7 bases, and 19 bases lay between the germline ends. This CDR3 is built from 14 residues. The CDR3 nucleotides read TGTGCCAGCAGGGCTCCCGGGCCCAGCGGGGAGCAGTACTTC. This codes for CASRAPGPSGEQYF.

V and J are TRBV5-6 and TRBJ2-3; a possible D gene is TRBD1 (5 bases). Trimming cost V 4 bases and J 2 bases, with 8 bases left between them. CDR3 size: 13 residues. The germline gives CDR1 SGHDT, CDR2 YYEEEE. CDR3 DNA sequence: TGTGCCAGCAGCAAGGGGCCCACAGATACGCAGTATTTT. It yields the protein CASSKGPTDTQYF.

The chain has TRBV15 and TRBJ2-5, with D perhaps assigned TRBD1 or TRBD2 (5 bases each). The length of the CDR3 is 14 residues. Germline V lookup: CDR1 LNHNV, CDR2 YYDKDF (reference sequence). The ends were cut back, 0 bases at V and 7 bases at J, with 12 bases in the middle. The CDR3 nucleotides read TGTGCCACCAGCAGAGACAGGGCCGGGGTGACCCAGTACTTC. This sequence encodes CATSRDRAGVTQYF.

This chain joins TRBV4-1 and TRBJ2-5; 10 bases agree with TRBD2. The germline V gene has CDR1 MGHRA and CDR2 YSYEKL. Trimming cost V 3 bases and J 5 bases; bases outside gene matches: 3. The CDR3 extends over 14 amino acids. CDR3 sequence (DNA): TGCGCCAGCAGCCACCTAGCGGGGGACGAGACCCAGTACTTC. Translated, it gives CASSHLAGDETQYF.

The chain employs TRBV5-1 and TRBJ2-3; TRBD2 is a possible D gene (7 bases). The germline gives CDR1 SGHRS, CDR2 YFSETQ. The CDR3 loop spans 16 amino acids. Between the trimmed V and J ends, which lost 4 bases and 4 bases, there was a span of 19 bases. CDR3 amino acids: CASSARGGAGSDTQYF. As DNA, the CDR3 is TGCGCCAGCAGCGCCCGCGGGGGCGCGGGCTCAGATACGCAGTATTTT.

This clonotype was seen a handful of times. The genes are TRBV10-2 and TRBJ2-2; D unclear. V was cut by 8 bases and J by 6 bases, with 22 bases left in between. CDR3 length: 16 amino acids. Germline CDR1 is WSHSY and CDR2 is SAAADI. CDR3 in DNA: TGCGCCAGCTCGGCTGGTGTATCCTTCCTAGCCGGGGAGCTGTTTTTT. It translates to CASSAGVSFLAGELFF.

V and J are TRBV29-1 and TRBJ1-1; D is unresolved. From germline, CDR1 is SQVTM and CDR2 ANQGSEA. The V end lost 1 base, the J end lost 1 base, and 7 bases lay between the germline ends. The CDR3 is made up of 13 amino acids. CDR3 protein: CSVEAHTNTEAFF. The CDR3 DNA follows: TGCAGCGTTGAAGCCCACACGAACACTGAAGCTTTCTTT.

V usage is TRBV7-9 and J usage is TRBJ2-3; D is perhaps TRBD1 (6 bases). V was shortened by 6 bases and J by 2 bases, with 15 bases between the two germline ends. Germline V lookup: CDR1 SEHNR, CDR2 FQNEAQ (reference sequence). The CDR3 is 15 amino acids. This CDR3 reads CASRPGAVSTDTQYF. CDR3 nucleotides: TGTGCCAGCAGACCAGGGGCAGTTTCCACAGATACGCAGTATTTT.

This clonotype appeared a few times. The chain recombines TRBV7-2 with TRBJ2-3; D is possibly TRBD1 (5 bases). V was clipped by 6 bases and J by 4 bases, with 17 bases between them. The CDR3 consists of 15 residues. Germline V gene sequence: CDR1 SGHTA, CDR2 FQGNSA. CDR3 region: CASRRPQGSADTQYF. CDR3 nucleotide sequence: TGTGCCAGCAGACGACCCCAGGGATCGGCAGATACGCAGTATTTT.